The 7 T cell receptor beta chains presented below share a single source sample, sequenced in a study of blood T cells in healthy people across ages. PCR was performed a second time for 7 to 11 cycles using a sample-barcoded 5' primer and a J-beta primer mix. In TCRdb, the 5' RACE reads were re-called with MiXCR into one record per CDR3 protein. The data show about 720,000 distinct CDR3 sequences, more than 20% seen once. These data are also associated with another study on T cells of mothers and their children.

The sequenced material came from blood. The receptors here all came from a boy younger than 18 in good health.

This sequence joins TRBV12-3 or TRBV12-4 and TRBJ2-1; 9 bases agree with TRBD2. The CDR3 has 15 amino acids. The V segment lost 7 bases and the J segment 5 bases; nucleotides outside the gene matches: 9. CDR3 DNA sequence: TGTGCCAGCACTAGCGGGATTATCCTCCACAATGAGCAGTTCTTC. Encoded protein: CASTSGIILHNEQFF.

In its sample, this clonotype was seen a few times. V is TRBV7-9 and J is TRBJ1-4; D not resolved. CDR1 and CDR2 from the germline V gene are SEHNR and FQNEAQ (reference sequence). The CDR3 totals 13 residues. V lost 5 bases to trimming and J lost 10 bases, with 14 bases between them. The CDR3 DNA reads TGTGCCAGCAGCCCCGGGAGGGAAGGAAAACTGTTTTTT. This sequence encodes CASSPGREGKLFF.

V gene TRBV7-2 combines with J gene TRBJ1-2, with 10 nucleotides matching TRBD1. The trim removed 5 bases at V and 8 bases at J, leaving 11 bases unmatched. The CDR3 runs to 15 residues. Germline V lookup: CDR1 SGHTA, CDR2 FQGNSA. The CDR3 here is CASSAQGGQGRGYTF. As DNA, the CDR3 is TGTGCCAGCAGCGCCCAAGGGGGACAGGGGAGAGGCTACACCTTC.

This rearrangement joins TRBV20-1 to TRBJ2-3; 7 bases match TRBD2. The ends lost 2 bases at V and 4 bases at J; junction bases unmatched: 6. CDR3 size: 14 residues. Germline CDR1 DFQATT, CDR2 SNEGSKA (reference sequence). The CDR3 DNA sequence: TGCAGTGCTAGAATAGCGGGCGGGTCAGATACGCAGTATTTT. The encoded protein is CSARIAGGSDTQYF.

The chain joins TRBV21-1 to TRBJ2-5; TRBD2, the table's D call, was not compared with the DNA. TRBV21-1 constitutes a pseudogene. This CDR3 is built from 15 residues. This CDR3 is CASSYYALADETQYF. The CDR3 DNA reads as TGTGCCAGCAGCTACTACGCACTAGCTGACGAGACCCAGTACTTC.

The chain recombines TRBV27 with TRBJ2-1; possibly TRBD2 for D (5 bases). The CDR3 sequence is 15 residues long. The V end was cut by 8 bases, the J end by 0 bases, with 14 bases between. Per the germline V gene, CDR1 is MNHEY and CDR2 is SMNVEV (reference sequence). CDR3 in DNA: TGTGCCAGCTCGACGGGGTTTAGCTCCTACAATGAGCAGTTCTTC. It is translated as CASSTGFSSYNEQFF.

V usage is TRBV6-1 and J usage is TRBJ2-1; 7 nucleotides agree with TRBD2. In germline, CDR1 is MNHNS, CDR2 SASEGT. Trimming removed 4 bases from V and 8 bases from J; junction bases left unmatched: 8. The CDR3 contains 14 residues. The CDR3 bases are TGTGCCAGCAGTGCTGGCGGGAGCTTGTATGAGCAGTTCTTC. The encoded protein is CASSAGGSLYEQFF.